One sample yielded the 5 T cell receptor beta chains listed below, sequenced in a study of blood T cell repertoires in COVID-19. Method: immunoSEQ multiplex PCR; TCRdb's copy keeps in-frame clones and lacks some. The repertoire consists of about 84,000 clones, with about 80% occurring once and the leading ten covering around 5%. Sequenced sample: peripheral blood. All receptors come from a man over 45 with active or convalescent COVID-19.

Many counts were recorded for this clone. This rearrangement joins TRBV10-1 to TRBJ2-2; TRBD1 matches 7 bases. Trimming at V came to 3 bases and at J to 9 bases, leaving 4 bases not matched to a gene. This CDR3 is built from 13 residues. Germline-derived CDR1 and CDR2 are WNHNN and SYGVQD (reference sequence). In nucleotides, the CDR3 is TGCGCCAGCAGTGAAGGGGGCGGAAGGGAGCTGTTTTTT. Its translation: CASSEGGGRELFF.

The J gene is TRBJ2-3, the V gene TRBV6-5; D is undetermined. The CDR3 covers 14 residues. V was pared by 8 bases and J by 3 bases, with 15 bases between. Per the germline V gene, CDR1 is MNHEY and CDR2 is SVGAGI. The DNA of the CDR3 is TGTGCCAGCGCGGCGACCGGTAGGACAGATACGCAGTATTTT. Its protein is CASAATGRTDTQYF.

For the CDR3, the DNA is TGTGCCAGCAGCCAAGATAGTTCCTACGAGCAGTACTTC. Translation: CASSQDSSYEQYF. The gene calls are TRBV3-1 (or the pseudogene TRBV3-2) and TRBJ2-7; D not resolved. CDR3 length: 13 residues. The germline gives CDR1 LGHDT, CDR2 YNNKEL (reference sequence). V was clipped by 0 bases and J by 1 base, with 4 bases between them.

The chain couples TRBV9 to TRBJ1-1; D remains ambiguous. The length of the CDR3 is 13 residues. The germline CDR1 and CDR2 sequences are SGDLS and YYNGEE. V shed 4 bases and J shed 3 bases, with 10 bases lying between them. The CDR3 DNA follows: TGTGCCAGCAGCATCACCGGGGACACTGAAGCTTTCTTT. It encodes CASSITGDTEAFF.

The genes are TRBV23-1 and TRBJ1-2; D is undetermined. TRBV23-1 is designated an ORF whose function remains uncertain. The ends were cut back, 7 bases at V and 12 bases at J, with 12 bases in the middle. The CDR3 sequence is 10 residues long. Here the CDR3 reads CASKAVGHTF. DNA for the CDR3: TGCGCCAGCAAGGCGGTCGGCCACACCTTC.